The clone carrying this T cell receptor beta chain was observed a handful of times. Its antigen is not identified. The sample originates from a study of T-cell reconstitution after alpha-beta-depleted transplantation in children. Findings and limits, study-wide: Once a year had passed after transplant, T-cell counts and diversity came mostly from newly produced T cells. Roughly two months post-transplant, alpha-beta T cells reportedly originated from several hundred graft clones that had expanded. It was surviving recipient T cells and thymic progenitors that gave some patients high TCRbeta diversity at day 60.

Per germline, CDR1 SQVTM and CDR2 ANQGSEA. Trimming cost V 2 bases and J 2 bases, with 7 bases left between them. The CDR3 loop spans 13 amino acids. Researchers prepared the TCRbeta library using unique molecular identifiers, the study reports. TCRdb reprocessed the PCR reads via MiXCR and lists one record per CDR3 protein. This sample has a few hundred thousand distinct CDR3 sequences, with over 10% found just once. This chain uses TRBV29-1 with TRBJ1-5; D is uncertain. The sequence derives from a male patient younger than 18 who had a stem cell transplant for acute myeloid leukemia, so the T cells may come from the graft donor. The starting material was PBMCs, mostly from graft donor cells, obtained 360 days after TCRalphabeta/CD19-depleted stem cell transplant. CDR3 bases: TGCAGCGTTGAATCCGGAGGCAATCAGCCCCAGCATTTT. Its protein is CSVESGGNQPQHF. Variable domain in full (rest from reference TRBV29-1 and TRBJ1-5): SAVISQKPSRDICQRGTSLTIQCQVDSQVTMMFWYRQQPGQSLTLIATANQGSEATYESGFVIDKFPISRPNLTFSTLTVSNMSPEDSSIYLCSVESGGNQPQHFGDGTRLSIL.